The 10 T cell receptor beta chains given below trace back to one sample, sequenced in a study of blood T cell repertoires in COVID-19. Profiling relied on immunoSEQ multiplex PCR, and the TCRdb table lists in-frame clones only, not all of them. Of over 200,000 clones in the sample, approximately 89% were seen once. Material: PBMCs or T cells enriched from blood (not recorded which). Receptor source: a woman aged 25-40 years who had been exposed to COVID-19.

The CDR3 reads CASSPGPQGRYEQYF. The DNA for the CDR3 is TGTGCCAGCAGCCCTGGTCCCCAGGGCCGATACGAGCAGTACTTC. The chain joins TRBV5-4 to TRBJ2-7; D might be TRBD1 (5 bases). Germline V gene data show CDR1 as SGHNT and CDR2 as YYREEE (reference sequence). The CDR3 extends over 15 amino acids. Trimming pared 4 bases from V and 4 bases from J, leaving 18 bases between.

J is TRBJ2-6 and V is TRBV7-9, with 7 positions matching TRBD1. The V gene end was trimmed by 5 bases and the J gene end by 0 bases; junction bases not matched to a gene: 10. CDR1 and CDR2 (germline): SEHNR, FQNEAQ (reference sequence). CDR3 size: 18 residues. The CDR3 DNA follows: TGTGCCAGCAGCCCCCCGACAGGGTCACGCTCTGGGGCCAACGTCCTGACTTTC. Its translation: CASSPPTGSRSGANVLTF.

Only one count was recorded for this clone. This chain joins TRBV5-4 and TRBJ2-5; TRBD2 might be the D (7 bases). Germline V lookup: CDR1 SGHNT, CDR2 YYREEE (reference sequence). Deletions cut 4 bases from V and 2 bases from J, with 18 bases between. The CDR3 spans 16 residues. The CDR3 sequence is CASSPKQGGGQETQYF. The CDR3 DNA sequence: TGTGCCAGCAGCCCGAAACAGGGAGGGGGGCAAGAGACCCAGTACTTC.

This clone was counted between two and nine times. The chain joins TRBV6-5 to TRBJ1-4; the D is unclear. Trimming took off 8 bases at V and 5 bases at J, with 12 bases between the two ends. The CDR3 spans 13 residues. CDR1 is MNHEY and CDR2 is SVGAGI in the germline V gene. Here the CDR3 reads CASYRRRNEKLFF. CDR3 coding DNA: TGTGCCAGCTATCGACGCAGGAATGAAAAACTGTTTTTT.

The J gene is TRBJ2-1, the V gene TRBV15, with a tentative D call TRBD2 (5 bases). V was clipped by 0 bases and J by 2 bases, with 11 bases between them. The CDR3 has 16 amino acids. Germline V CDR1 and CDR2: LNHNV, YYDKDF (reference sequence). The CDR3 region is CATSRDQRFPYNEQFF. CDR3 nucleotides: TGTGCCACCAGCAGAGATCAGCGGTTTCCCTACAATGAGCAGTTCTTC.

The CDR3 DNA reads TGCGCCAGCAGCTTGAAGGGAGCCACCTACGAGCAGTACTTC. This translates into CASSLKGATYEQYF. This sequence joins TRBV5-1 and TRBJ2-7; tentative D call: TRBD2 (5 bases). Germline assignment: CDR1 SGHRS and CDR2 YFSETQ. CDR3 length: 14 amino acids. V gave up 1 base and J gave up 2 bases, with 10 bases separating them.

The V gene is TRBV11-3, the J gene TRBJ2-2, with a weak D call TRBD2 (5 bases). The length of the CDR3 is 17 residues. Looked up from germline, CDR1 is SGHNT and CDR2 is YENEEA. V was trimmed by 1 base and J by 0 bases, leaving 12 bases between them. The CDR3 nucleotides are TGTGCCAGCAGCTTAGGCATAAGCGGAGCGAACACCGGGGAGCTGTTTTTT. Amino acid sequence: CASSLGISGANTGELFF.

The rearrangement joins TRBV27 to TRBJ1-5; D is perhaps TRBD1 (6 bases). The ends were cut back, 6 bases at V and 2 bases at J, with 26 bases in the middle. Per germline, CDR1 MNHEY and CDR2 SMNVEV (reference sequence). CDR3 length equals 19 residues. This chain's CDR3 is CASRARRQASGGGNQPQHF. The CDR3 DNA reads TGTGCCAGCAGGGCCAGGCGACAGGCAAGTGGGGGGGGCAATCAGCCCCAGCATTTT.

A single count supports this clone. This chain's CDR3 is CASSVDRIGGSPLHF. DNA of the CDR3: TGTGCCAGCAGCGTAGACAGAATAGGGGGTTCACCCCTCCACTTT. This chain links TRBV9 with TRBJ1-6, with TRBD1 as a possible D gene (6 bases). The CDR3 contains 15 residues. V shed 0 bases and J shed 9 bases, with 13 bases lying between them. Germline V gives CDR1 SGDLS, CDR2 YYNGEE.

V gene TRBV4-2 combines with J gene TRBJ1-2, with D perhaps TRBD1 (5 bases). There are 15 residues in the CDR3. The germline gives CDR1 LGHNA, CDR2 YNFKEQ. With 1 base removed from V and 0 bases from J, the gap between germline ends came to 9 bases. CDR3 protein: CASSQGTSSNYGYTF. In nucleotides, the CDR3 is TGTGCCAGCAGCCAAGGGACAAGTTCTAACTATGGCTACACCTTC.